This T cell receptor beta chain was sequenced in a study of blood T cell repertoires in COVID-19. Study-level background: Italy, Spain and the United States were the sources of the convalescent and acute COVID-19 samples.

Per the original data handling: Nucleated cell counts were estimated from reference gene primer amplification. Data came from immunoSEQ multiplex PCR; TCRdb stores just in-frame clones and leaves some out. That table furnishes V, J and clone size, whereas the DNA furnished D and trimming. The profile covers 100,000 to 120,000 clones, with approximately 90% appearing a single time and approximately 4.4% taken by the ten largest. The CDR3 spans 13 residues. Trimming cost V 4 bases and J 7 bases; bases outside gene matches: 3. Sequenced: peripheral blood. V is TRBV12-3 or TRBV12-4 and J is TRBJ2-1, with 8 positions matching TRBD1. This TCR derives from a woman aged 45 to 65 with acute or convalescent COVID-19. The CDR3 DNA reads TGTGCCAGCAGTTGGACAGGGTCGAATGAGCAGTTCTTC. It translates to CASSWTGSNEQFF.